This T cell receptor (beta chain) was captured in a study of regulatory T cells in long-lasting Graves disease. The authors built TCR beta libraries using iRepertoire HTBI primers and Arm-PCR of CDR3 regions. TCRdb analysed the multiplex PCR reads with MiXCR anew, one entry per CDR3 protein. The table has hundreds of thousands of distinct CDR3 sequences, around 13% seen once. This clonotype was seen at least ten times. Germline CDR1 SNHLY, CDR2 FYNNEI. The CDR3 has 14 residues. The junction had 8 bases not matched to a gene; V was cut back by 8 bases and J by 8 bases. Indicated time point: newly diagnosed GD, antithyroid drugs for less than 3 months. There was RNA extracted from PBMCs, and the TCR library was made from it. This same sample was also part of a study on T cells in Graves' hyperthyroidism and ophthalmopathy. That paper adds: During a first-round RT-PCR of the TCR CDR3, the HTBI primer set was used.

The chain uses TRBV2 and TRBJ1-6; the match to TRBD1 covers 8 bases. The sample was peripheral blood mononuclear cells (PBMCs), taken at new diagnosis, from a patient treated with antithyroid drugs. This receptor was obtained from a woman younger than 45 with Graves disease. CDR3 residues: CASYRDRTHSPLHF. The CDR3 bases are TGTGCCAGCTACCGGGACAGGACGCATTCACCCCTCCACTTT.